Listed below are T cell receptor beta chains from one sample, sequenced in a study of T cell responses to AZD1222 COVID-19 vaccine. Generated by immunoSEQ multiplex PCR, the TCRdb table keeps only in-frame clones and is missing some. The sample shows roughly 200,000 clones, 88% of them seen only once. Sample: peripheral blood, taken on day 0 of AZD1222 vaccination. The receptors derive from an adult in good health. Each CDR3 is given with its conserved first and last residue. The order of the fields is clone size, D gene, J gene, V gene, CDR3 DNA, CDR3 protein. A D gene is named only where the DNA matches it firmly. Size is stated for part of the rows, as once, few or many counts, or as a class when the clone is expanded.

- TRBD2 TRBJ2-1 TRBV10-3 TGTGCCATCAGTGAGTCTAGCGGGGGTTTTAGGAATGAGCAGTTCTTC CAISESSGGFRNEQFF
- - TRBJ2-1 TRBV28 TGTGCCAGCAGCCCAGACAGCTACAATGAGCAGTTCTTC CASSPDSYNEQFF
- - TRBJ1-4 TRBV30 TGTGCCTGGAGCGCCCTTGGTAATGAAAAACTGTTTTTT CAWSALGNEKLFF
- - TRBJ2-3 TRBV30 TGTGCCTGGAGTGCTTTAGACCGCACAGATACACAGTATTTT CAWSALDRTDTQYF
- - TRBJ2-1 TRBV9 TGTGCCAGCAGCGTCGGAGTGAACAATGAGCAGTTCTTC CASSVGVNNEQFF
- - TRBJ2-1 TRBV3-1/TRBV3-2 TGTGCCAGCAGCCAAGTTAAAGAGCAGTTCTTC CASSQVKEQFF
- - TRBJ1-4 TRBV5-5 TGTGCCAGCAGCCACCCGACAGGACTTGATGAAAAACTGTTTTTT CASSHPTGLDEKLFF
- - TRBJ2-7 TRBV7-9 TGTGCCAGCAGCCATAACGGCCAGGCCTACGAGCAGTACTTC CASSHNGQAYEQYF
- - TRBJ2-3 TRBV21-1 TGTGCCAGCAGCAAACCCCGGACTAGAAACACAGATACGCAGTATTTT CASSKPRTRNTDTQYF
- - TRBJ1-1 TRBV5-6 TGTGCCAGCGGCCTTGGCACTGAAGCTTTCTTT CASGLGTEAFF
- - TRBJ1-5 TRBV27 TGTGCCAGCAGTCGAAAGGGGCCCCGGGTCTATAGCAATCAGCCCCAGCATTTT CASSRKGPRVYSNQPQHF
- - TRBJ1-6 TRBV30 TGTGCCTGGAGTGGCCAGCCAGGAGCACCCCTCCACTTT CAWSGQPGAPLHF
- TRBD2 TRBJ2-3 TRBV5-1 TGCGCCAGCAGCTTGGCCGGGACTAGCGTTTATACAGATACGCAGTATTTT CASSLAGTSVYTDTQYF
- - TRBJ2-1 TRBV30 TGTGCCTGGAGTGTAAACGGTCACAATGAGCAGTTCTTC CAWSVNGHNEQFF
- - TRBJ2-3 TRBV5-1 TGCGCCAGCAGCTTGGCCGAGGGTCGGACAGATACGCAGTATTTT CASSLAEGRTDTQYF
once - TRBJ1-2 TRBV21-1 TGTGCCAGCAGCAAAGTCGTGGGGGCTGAGTACACCTTC CASSKVVGAEYTF
- - TRBJ1-5 TRBV6-1 TGTGCCAGCAGTGATCAGCGCAGCTACAATCAGCCCCAGCATTTT CASSDQRSYNQPQHF
- - TRBJ1-1 TRBV7-2 TGTGCCAGCAGCTTATCCGGGAACACTGAAGCTTTCTTT CASSLSGNTEAFF
- - TRBJ2-7 TRBV7-8 TGTGCCAGCAGGCCCCCAAGCGGTGGCACCGAGCAGTACTTC CASRPPSGGTEQYF
- - TRBJ1-3 TRBV4-2 TGTGCCAGCAGCCAAGTCGGGGGGGCGCCTGGAAACACCATATATTTT CASSQVGGAPGNTIYF
- TRBD2 TRBJ2-7 TRBV4-1 TGCGCCAGCAGCCAAGGTTTACTAGCGGGGACCTACGAGCAGTACTTC CASSQGLLAGTYEQYF
- - TRBJ1-1 TRBV7-2 TGTGCCAGCAGCTTAGATTACTGGGGGAACACTGAAGCTTTCTTT CASSLDYWGNTEAFF
- TRBD1 TRBJ1-1 TRBV12-5 TGTGCTAGTGGTTCGCCTCCTGACAGGGTCGGCACTGAAGCTTTCTTT CASGSPPDRVGTEAFF
- TRBD1 TRBJ1-1 TRBV6-2/TRBV6-3 TGTGCCAGCAGTCCGACCCCCCGGGACAGGGACCGTGAAGCTTTCTTT CASSPTPRDRDREAFF
- TRBD1 TRBJ1-2 TRBV5-1 TGCGCCAGCAGCTTGGTCGGACAGGGGAGGGGGAACTATGGCTACACCTTC CASSLVGQGRGNYGYTF
once - TRBJ1-4 TRBV4-3 TGCGCCAGCAGCCAAGAGAGGTGGTCAGGAGGGGAAAAACTGTTTTTT CASSQERWSGGEKLFF
- - TRBJ1-2 TRBV6-5 TGTGCCAGCAGTTACGGCGGGGGCCCCTATGGCTACACCTTC CASSYGGGPYGYTF
- - TRBJ1-5 TRBV4-1 TGCGCCAGCAGCCAACCAGGACGGACTAGCCGGGGTAGCAATCAGCCCCAGCATTTT CASSQPGRTSRGSNQPQHF
- - TRBJ2-5 TRBV27 TGTGCCAGCGACCCCAGGGTTCCGGCGCGAGAGACCCAGTACTTC CASDPRVPARETQYF
- TRBD2 TRBJ2-1 TRBV28 TGTGCCAGCAGTTATCAACCCGGGACTAGCGGGGGGGCTGAGCAGTTCTTC CASSYQPGTSGGAEQFF